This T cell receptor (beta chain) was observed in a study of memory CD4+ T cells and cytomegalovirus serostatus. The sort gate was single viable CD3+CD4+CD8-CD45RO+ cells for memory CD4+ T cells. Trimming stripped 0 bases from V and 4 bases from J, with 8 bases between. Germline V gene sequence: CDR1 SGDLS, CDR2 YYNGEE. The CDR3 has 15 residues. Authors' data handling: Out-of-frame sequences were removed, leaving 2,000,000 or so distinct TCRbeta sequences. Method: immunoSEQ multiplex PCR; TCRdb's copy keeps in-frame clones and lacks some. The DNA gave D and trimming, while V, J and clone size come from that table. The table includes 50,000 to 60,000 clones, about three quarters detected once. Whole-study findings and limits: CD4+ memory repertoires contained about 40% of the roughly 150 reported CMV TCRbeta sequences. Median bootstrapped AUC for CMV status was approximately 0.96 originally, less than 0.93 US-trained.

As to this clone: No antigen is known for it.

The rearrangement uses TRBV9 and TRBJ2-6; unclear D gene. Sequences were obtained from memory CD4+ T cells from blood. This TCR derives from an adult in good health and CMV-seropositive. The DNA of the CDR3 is TGTGCCAGCAGCGTAGGGGCGCTGGGGGCCAACGTCCTGACTTTC. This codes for CASSVGALGANVLTF. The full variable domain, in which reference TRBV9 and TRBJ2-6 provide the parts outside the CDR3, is DSGVTQTPKHLITATGQRVTLRCSPRSGDLSVYWYQQSLDQGLQFLIQYYNGEERAKGNILERFSAQQFPDLHSELNLSSLELGDSALYFCASSVGALGANVLTFGAGSRLTVL.